Listed below are T cell receptor beta chains from one sample, sequenced in a study of cytomegalovirus exposure and HLA in healthy donors. TCRdb's table, derived via immunoSEQ multiplex PCR, lists solely in-frame clones and lacks some. The sample has about 120,000 clones, nearly 80% seen once. The sample taken for sequencing was PBMCs. These TCRs come from a woman in her twenties or thirties in good health and CMV-seropositive. The CDR3 runs from the conserved cysteine through the conserved F or W. The D gene is left open where the match is weak. Expanded clones are given a class, and other clones once, few, many or no size at all.

j_call v_call clone_size d_call cdr3_aa cdr3_nt
TRBJ2-7 TRBV27 NA TRBD2 CASSFWGLAGGNSYEQYF TGTGCCAGCAGTTTCTGGGGACTAGCGGGGGGTAATTCCTACGAGCAGTACTTC
TRBJ2-2 TRBV18 NA NA CASSLTNGELFF TGTGCCAGCTCGCTGACTAACGGGGAGCTGTTTTTT
TRBJ2-7 TRBV10-3 NA NA CAISEFQNEQYF TGTGCCATCAGTGAGTTTCAGAACGAGCAGTACTTC
TRBJ2-7 TRBV28 NA NA CASRKSGSRLSEQYF TGTGCCAGCAGAAAATCCGGGAGCCGCCTTAGCGAGCAGTACTTC
TRBJ2-4 TRBV5-1 NA TRBD2 CASSSGTSAELAKNIQYF TGCGCCAGCAGCAGCGGGACTAGCGCCGAACTAGCCAAAAACATTCAGTACTTC
TRBJ2-5 TRBV27 few TRBD1 CAGVQGGARWETQYF TGTGCCGGCGTACAGGGGGGAGCCCGATGGGAGACCCAGTACTTC
TRBJ2-3 TRBV14 NA TRBD2 CASSPRRGITDTQYF TGTGCCAGCAGCCCCCGGCGGGGGATCACAGATACACAGTATTTT
TRBJ1-1 TRBV30 NA NA CACDGQYTEAFF TGTGCCTGTGACGGACAGTACACTGAAGCTTTCTTT
TRBJ2-7 TRBV11-2 once NA CASSLDRGGLVEQYF TGTGCCAGCAGCTTAGACCGGGGTGGGTTGGTCGAGCAGTACTTC
TRBJ1-1 TRBV4-1 NA NA CASSQEGGRHTEAFF TGCGCCAGCAGCCAAGAGGGGGGGAGGCACACTGAAGCTTTCTTT
TRBJ1-4 TRBV6-6 few TRBD1 CASTMGQGASREKLFF TGTGCCAGCACCATGGGACAGGGGGCTTCTCGGGAAAAACTGTTTTTT
TRBJ2-2 TRBV5-1 once TRBD1 CASSNRQGMGGELFF TGCGCCAGCAGCAACAGACAGGGAATGGGCGGGGAGCTGTTTTTT
TRBJ2-7 TRBV9 NA TRBD1 CASSPQPGQGATRQYF TGTGCCAGCAGCCCCCAGCCGGGACAGGGGGCGACGCGGCAGTACTTC
TRBJ2-3 TRBV9 NA NA CASSPRGGGTDTQYF TGTGCCAGCAGCCCCAGAGGAGGGGGCACGGATACGCAGTATTTT
TRBJ2-5 TRBV2 NA NA CASSDRQAATQETQYF TGTGCCAGCAGTGACCGTCAGGCTGCCACCCAAGAGACCCAGTACTTC
TRBJ1-4 TRBV2 NA TRBD1 CASSETGSTNEKLFF TGTGCCAGCAGTGAGACAGGGTCAACTAATGAAAAACTGTTTTTT
TRBJ2-2 TRBV11-3 few TRBD2 CASSMGGIGRADTGELFF TGTGCCAGCAGTATGGGGGGGATTGGTCGGGCCGACACCGGGGAGCTGTTTTTT
TRBJ2-5 TRBV19 NA NA CASSIDPRGAGQETQYF TGTGCCAGTAGTATAGACCCTCGGGGGGCCGGGCAAGAGACCCAGTACTTC
TRBJ2-7 TRBV27 NA NA CASSLGRSWDEQYF TGTGCCAGCAGTTTAGGTAGGAGCTGGGACGAGCAGTACTTC
TRBJ2-5 TRBV28 NA NA CASRQGNRQETQYF TGTGCCAGCAGGCAGGGAAACCGCCAAGAGACCCAGTACTTC
TRBJ2-7 TRBV2 NA TRBD1 CASWTGQHYEQYF TGTGCCAGCTGGACGGGACAGCACTACGAGCAGTACTTC
TRBJ1-2 TRBV11-2 few NA CASSLGAGGYTF TGTGCCAGCAGCCTTGGGGCTGGTGGCTACACCTTC
TRBJ1-2 TRBV30 NA TRBD1 CACHTDRVNGYTF TGTGCCTGCCACACGGACAGGGTCAATGGCTACACCTTC
TRBJ1-6 TRBV2 NA TRBD1 CASSEVGTENSPLHF TGTGCCAGCAGTGAAGTGGGGACAGAAAATTCACCCCTCCACTTT
TRBJ2-5 TRBV11-3 once NA CASSSPPQETQYF TGTGCCAGCAGCAGTCCCCCGCAGGAGACCCAGTACTTC
TRBJ2-5 TRBV30 NA TRBD2 CAWSAGGQETQYF TGTGCCTGGAGTGCGGGGGGTCAAGAGACCCAGTACTTC
TRBJ1-1 TRBV7-2 NA TRBD1 CASSFTGVDTEAFF TGTGCCAGCAGCTTTACAGGGGTTGACACTGAAGCTTTCTTT
TRBJ2-5 TRBV27 NA TRBD1 CASSTQDRGRPWEQYF TGTGCCAGCAGTACTCAAGACAGGGGGCGGCCGTGGGAGCAGTACTTC
TRBJ2-3 TRBV10-3 NA TRBD1 CAIRDTGDDTDTQYF TGTGCCATCAGGGATACAGGGGACGATACAGATACGCAGTATTTT
TRBJ1-4 TRBV18 NA NA CASSPWGHREKLFF TGTGCCAGCTCACCGTGGGGGCATCGGGAAAAACTGTTTTTT